These 8 T cell receptor beta chains were all obtained from the same sample, sequenced in a study of T cell responses to AZD1222 COVID-19 vaccine. Assay: immunoSEQ multiplex PCR; the TCRdb copy retains only in-frame clones and omits some. The sample has about 140,000 clones, 93% seen once. Sequences were derived from peripheral blood, sampled on day 0 of AZD1222 vaccination. The receptors were gathered from an adult in good health.

The chain carries TRBV2 and TRBJ1-6, with TRBD1 matching over 7 bases. V trimming: 6 bases; J trimming: 8 bases; junction bases outside the gene matches: 7. The length of the CDR3 is 14 residues. CDR1 is SNHLY, CDR2 FYNNEI, per germline. The chain's CDR3 is CASRQTGADSPLHF. As DNA, the CDR3 is TGTGCCAGCAGACAAACAGGGGCAGATTCACCCCTCCACTTT.

The chain carries TRBV9 and TRBJ2-1, with D possibly matching TRBD2 (6 bases). CDR1 SGDLS and CDR2 YYNGEE come from the germline V gene. The CDR3 consists of 12 residues. V was clipped by 3 bases and J by 15 bases, with 16 bases between them. The CDR3 bases are TGTGCCAGCAGCGAAAACGCGGGGATGCTGTTCTTC. Protein product: CASSENAGMLFF. Together with reference TRBV9 and TRBJ2-1, the CDR3 gives the full variable domain: DSGVTQTPKHLITATGQRVTLRCSPRSGDLSVYWYQQSLDQGLQFLIQYYNGEERAKGNILERFSAQQFPDLHSELNLSSLELGDSALYFCASSENAGMLFFGPGTRLTVL.

This clone was counted a few times. V usage is TRBV6-1 and J usage is TRBJ1-6, with 7 positions matching TRBD1. The CDR3 length is 12 residues. V shed 3 bases, J shed 14 bases, and the junction held 4 bases outside the gene matches. Per germline, CDR1 MNHNS and CDR2 SASEGT. In nucleotides, the CDR3 is TGTGCCAGCAGTGAGCCGACAGGGTCCCTCCACTTT. Translating gives CASSEPTGSLHF.

This chain joins TRBV3-1 (or the pseudogene TRBV3-2) and TRBJ2-1; D ambiguous. V gave up 4 bases and J gave up 2 bases, with 18 bases separating them. The V gene's germline CDR1 is LGHDT and CDR2 YNNKEL (reference sequence). This CDR3 contains 17 residues. CDR3 amino acids: CASSPRPVNAPYNEQFF. The CDR3 DNA is TGTGCCAGCAGCCCCAGACCGGTAAATGCTCCCTACAATGAGCAGTTCTTC.

The sample holds a few counts of this clone. The chain is built from TRBV19 and TRBJ2-1, with D maybe TRBD1 (7 bases). Germline CDR1 and CDR2: LNHDA and SQIVND (reference sequence). The ends were cut back, 4 bases at V and 9 bases at J, with 10 bases in the middle. The CDR3 is made up of 12 amino acids. The CDR3 coding sequence is TGTGCCAGTAGTACGCAGGGGGGTGAGCAGTTCTTC. Encoded protein: CASSTQGGEQFF. The full variable domain, with the rest looked up from reference TRBV19 and TRBJ2-1, is DGGITQSPKYLFRKEGQNVTLSCEQNLNHDAMYWYRQDPGQGLRLIYYSQIVNDFQKGDIAEGYSVSREKKESFPLTVTSAQKNPTAFYLCASSTQGGEQFFGPGTRLTVL.

This chain uses TRBV21-1 with TRBJ1-5; TRBD1 reflects the table's D call only, with no check against the DNA. TRBV21-1 corresponds to a pseudogene. CDR3 length equals 19 residues. CDR3 DNA: TGTGCCAGCAGCAAACCGACCCCGGACAGGGGTCAGGGCAATCAGCCCCAGCATTTT. Residues: CASSKPTPDRGQGNQPQHF.

There are a few counts of this clone. J is TRBJ2-2 and V is TRBV11-2; 9 bases match TRBD2. Germline V gene data show CDR1 as SGHAT and CDR2 as FQNNGV. The CDR3 is 15 amino acids. Unmatched junction bases numbered 3, after V lost 2 bases and J lost 5 bases. CDR3 region: CASSLRAGGTGELFF. CDR3 sequence (DNA): TGTGCCAGCAGCTTAAGAGCGGGAGGTACCGGGGAGCTGTTTTTT.

The V call is TRBV30, the J call TRBJ1-3; D gene uncertain. The CDR3 is 11 residues long. CDR1 and CDR2 from the germline V gene are GTSNPN and SVGIG (reference sequence). V was trimmed by 2 bases and J by 2 bases, leaving 1 base between them. The CDR3 loop reads CAWSTGNTIYF. For the CDR3, the DNA is TGTGCCTGGAGTACTGGAAACACCATATATTTT.